The source of this T cell receptor beta chain is a study of blood T cell repertoires in COVID-19. The CDR3 has 14 amino acids. Germline lookup yields CDR1 KGHSH and CDR2 LQKENI. V lost 3 bases and J 2 bases, leaving 11 bases between the germline ends. Assay: immunoSEQ multiplex PCR; the TCRdb copy retains only in-frame clones and omits some. The table shows fewer than 120,000 clones, with 87% occurring only once. This sequence originates from a human donor in a cohort sampled during active COVID-19. The rearrangement joins TRBV18 to TRBJ2-7; perhaps TRBD2 as D (6 bases). The material sequenced was peripheral blood. The CDR3 nucleotides are TGTGCCAGCTCACCTCGGACGGGGGCCTACGAGCAGTACTTC. Its protein is CASSPRTGAYEQYF.